The 3 T cell receptor beta chains reported below all come from one sample, sequenced in a study of CD8+ T cells in alopecia areata. Sample treatment: oral pan-JAK inhibitor, 5-10 mg twice daily. RNA extraction was followed by reverse transcription into cDNA, which acted as the sequencing template. Assay used: immunoSEQ multiplex PCR; TCRdb lists only in-frame clones, some missing. The sample includes 150,000 to 200,000 clones, about 62% seen only once; the top ten take more than 5.5%. The sequenced sample was CD4+ T cells sorted from blood, obtained at week 24, from a patient treated with tofacitinib. The receptors were gathered from a human donor with alopecia areata.

This clone was counted a few times. This chain joins TRBV30 and TRBJ1-1; 8 bases agree with TRBD1. Per the germline V gene, CDR1 is GTSNPN and CDR2 is SVGIG (reference sequence). This CDR3 has 13 amino acids. V lost 3 bases to trimming and J lost 4 bases; unmatched junction nucleotides: 4. For the CDR3, the DNA is TGTGCCTGGAGCCCAGGACAGGGCACTGAAGCTTTCTTT. Its translation: CAWSPGQGTEAFF. Supplemented by reference TRBV30 and TRBJ1-1, the full variable domain reads SQTIHQWPATLVQPVGSPLSLECTVEGTSNPNLYWYRQAAGRGLQLLFYSVGIGQISSEVPQNLSASRPQDRQFILSSKKLLLSDSGFYLCAWSPGQGTEAFFGQGTRLTVV.

The chain uses TRBV11-2 and TRBJ2-4; 7 positions match TRBD1. Per the germline V gene, CDR1 is SGHAT and CDR2 is FQNNGV. Trimming took 1 base from V and 7 from J; bases not matched to a gene: 4. The CDR3 is made up of 14 amino acids. The CDR3 bases are TGTGCCAGCAGCTTAGTAACCAGGGGGAACATTCAGTACTTC. Its translation is CASSLVTRGNIQYF.

This clone showed up just once. The J gene is TRBJ1-1, the V gene TRBV9; 9 bases align to TRBD1. The CDR3 runs 15 residues. Germline V gene sequence: CDR1 SGDLS, CDR2 YYNGEE. Trimming took 0 bases from V and 5 from J; bases not matched to a gene: 5. The CDR3 DNA sequence: TGTGCCAGCAGCGTAGTGGGACAGGGACTGACTGAAGCTTTCTTT. Amino acid sequence: CASSVVGQGLTEAFF. The full variable domain, with the rest looked up from reference TRBV9 and TRBJ1-1, is DSGVTQTPKHLITATGQRVTLRCSPRSGDLSVYWYQQSLDQGLQFLIQYYNGEERAKGNILERFSAQQFPDLHSELNLSSLELGDSALYFCASSVVGQGLTEAFFGQGTRLTVV.